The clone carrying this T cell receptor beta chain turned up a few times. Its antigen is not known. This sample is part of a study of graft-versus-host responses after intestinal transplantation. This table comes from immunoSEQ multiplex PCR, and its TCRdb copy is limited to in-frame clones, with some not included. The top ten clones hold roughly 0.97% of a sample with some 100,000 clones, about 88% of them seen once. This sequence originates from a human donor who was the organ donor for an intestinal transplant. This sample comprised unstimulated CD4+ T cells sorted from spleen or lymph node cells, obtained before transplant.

The CDR3 reads CASSNGGPFTDTQYF. The CDR3 nucleotides read TGTGCCAGTTCGAACGGGGGGCCCTTCACAGATACGCAGTATTTT. This chain connects TRBV14 to TRBJ2-3, with a possible D match to TRBD2 (7 bases). The CDR3 extends over 15 amino acids. The V gene's germline CDR1 is SGHDN and CDR2 FVKESK. Trimming took 9 bases from V and 2 from J, leaving 18 bases between them.